This T cell receptor beta chain came from a study of T cell responses to AZD1222 COVID-19 vaccine. Study observations and caveats: Spike-specific TCR breadth and depth were elevated following two AZD1222 doses.

Trimming left V 6 bases short and J 11 bases short, with 16 bases between. The CDR3 extends over 12 amino acids. The germline V gene encodes CDR1 SNHLY and CDR2 FYNNEI. As regards this clone: Its antigen is unidentified.

The protocol was immunoSEQ multiplex PCR, while the TCRdb copy is restricted to in-frame clones and leaves out a portion. Of under 150,000 clones detected, 82% appear once; the ten largest clones hold about 3.8%. The chain recombines TRBV2 with TRBJ1-1, with D tentatively TRBD1 (5 bases). This specimen was peripheral blood, taken on day 0 of MenACWY control vaccination. The sequence was collected from an adult in good health. CDR3 amino acids: CASSGTEKGAFF. The CDR3 DNA reads TGTGCCAGCAGCGGAACAGAGAAGGGGGCTTTCTTT. Using reference TRBV2 and TRBJ1-1 for the parts outside the CDR3, the full variable domain is EPEVTQTPSHQVTQMGQEVILRCVPISNHLYFYWYRQILGQKVEFLVSFYNNEISEKSEIFDDQFSVERPDGSNFTLKIRSTKLEDSAMYFCASSGTEKGAFFGQGTRLTVV.